The T cell receptor beta chain under discussion was sequenced for a study of CD8 T cells in ankylosing spondylitis. Study conclusions and caveats: Reportedly, matched ankylosing spondylitis synovial fluid was significantly enriched for disease-linked clones. Relatively rare in peripheral blood, disease-linked clones were also CD8+. Roughly eight highly homologous variants made up a TCR beta motif that seemed to typify ankylosing spondylitis blood.

It was by quantitative 5'-RACE with molecular barcodes that TCR beta libraries were made. TCRdb called the 5' RACE reads again in MiXCR, with one record for every CDR3 protein. The sample has approximately 550,000 distinct CDR3 sequences; 9.5% to 15% are singletons. The CDR3 is made up of 12 amino acids. V was shortened by 5 bases and J by 8 bases, with 12 bases between the two germline ends. Germline values: CDR1 SGHAT, CDR2 FQNNGV. This clonotype was recorded many times. Its antigen is as yet unknown. This chain connects TRBV11-2 to TRBJ2-5, with D unresolved. Material for sequencing was blood, either unsorted or a sorted T cell fraction (not recorded which). This clonotype was sampled from a male donor with ankylosing spondylitis. DNA of the CDR3: TGTGCCAGCAGCGTTGATCTAGATACCCAGTACTTC. Encoded protein: CASSVDLDTQYF.